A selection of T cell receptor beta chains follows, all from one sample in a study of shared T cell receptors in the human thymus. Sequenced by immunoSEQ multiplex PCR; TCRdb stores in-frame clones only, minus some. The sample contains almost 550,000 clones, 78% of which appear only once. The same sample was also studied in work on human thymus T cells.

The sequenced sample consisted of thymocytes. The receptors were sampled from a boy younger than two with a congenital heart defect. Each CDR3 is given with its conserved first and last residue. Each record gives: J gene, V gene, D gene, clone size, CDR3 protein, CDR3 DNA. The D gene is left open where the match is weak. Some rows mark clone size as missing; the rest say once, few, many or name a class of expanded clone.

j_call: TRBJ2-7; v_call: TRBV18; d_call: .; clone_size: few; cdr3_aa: CASSPSRRLGAPYEQYF; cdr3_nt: TGTGCCAGCTCACCATCGAGGCGATTGGGGGCCCCCTACGAGCAGTACTTC
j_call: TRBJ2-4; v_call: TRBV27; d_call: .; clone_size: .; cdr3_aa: CASTPTPLAKNIQYF; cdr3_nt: TGTGCCAGCACCCCCACTCCATTAGCCAAAAACATTCAGTACTTC
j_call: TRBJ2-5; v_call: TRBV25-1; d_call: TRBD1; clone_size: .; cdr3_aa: CASSESGTGETQYF; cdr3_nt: TGTGCCAGCAGTGAAAGCGGGACAGGGGAGACCCAGTACTTC
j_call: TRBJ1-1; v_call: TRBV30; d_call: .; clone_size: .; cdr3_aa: CAWSVGGGTEAFF; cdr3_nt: TGTGCCTGGAGTGTCGGGGGAGGCACTGAAGCTTTCTTT
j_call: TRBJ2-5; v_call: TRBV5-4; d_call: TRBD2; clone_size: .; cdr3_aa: CASSVAGEGKETQYF; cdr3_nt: TGTGCCAGCAGCGTTGCGGGAGAGGGGAAAGAGACCCAGTACTTC
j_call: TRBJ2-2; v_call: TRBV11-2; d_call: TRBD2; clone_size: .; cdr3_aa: CASSPTSGYYPGELFF; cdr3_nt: TGTGCCAGCAGCCCGACTAGCGGATACTACCCTGGGGAGCTGTTTTTT
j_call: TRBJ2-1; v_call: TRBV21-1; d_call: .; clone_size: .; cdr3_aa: CASSNWTSGYNEQFF; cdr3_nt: TGTGCCAGCAGCAACTGGACTAGCGGGTACAATGAGCAGTTCTTC
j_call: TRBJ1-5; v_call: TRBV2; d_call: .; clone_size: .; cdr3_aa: CASTRQYRQAQHF; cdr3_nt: TGTGCCAGCACCCGACAGTACAGACAAGCCCAGCATTTT
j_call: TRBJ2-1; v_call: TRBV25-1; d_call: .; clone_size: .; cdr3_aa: CASRDLGLQFF; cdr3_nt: TGTGCCAGCAGAGATCTAGGACTGCAGTTCTTC
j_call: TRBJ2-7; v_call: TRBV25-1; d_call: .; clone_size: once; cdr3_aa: CASRGGPNYEQYF; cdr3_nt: TGTGCCAGCCGCGGGGGCCCAAACTACGAGCAGTACTTC
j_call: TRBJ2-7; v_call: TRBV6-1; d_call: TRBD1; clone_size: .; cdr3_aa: CASRVTGSDEQYF; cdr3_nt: TGTGCCAGCAGAGTGACAGGGAGCGACGAGCAGTACTTC
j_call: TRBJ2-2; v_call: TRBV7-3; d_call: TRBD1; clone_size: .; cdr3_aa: CASSLTGGTGNTGELFF; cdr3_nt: TGTGCCAGCAGCTTAACAGGGGGGACAGGGAACACCGGGGAGCTGTTTTTT
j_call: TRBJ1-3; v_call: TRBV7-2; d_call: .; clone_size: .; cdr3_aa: CASSPSGSGNTIYF; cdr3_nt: TGTGCCAGCAGCCCCTCGGGATCTGGAAACACCATATATTTT
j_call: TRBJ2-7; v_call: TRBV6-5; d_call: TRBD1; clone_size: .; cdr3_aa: CATGNRGVYEQYF; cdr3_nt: TGTGCCACCGGGAACAGGGGGGTCTACGAGCAGTACTTC
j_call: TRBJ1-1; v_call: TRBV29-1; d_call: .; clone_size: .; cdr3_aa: CSVEGTVNMNTEAFF; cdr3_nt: TGCAGCGTTGAAGGGACAGTTAACATGAACACTGAAGCTTTCTTT
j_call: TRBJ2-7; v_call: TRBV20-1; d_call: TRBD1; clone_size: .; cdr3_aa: CSARTGVEQYF; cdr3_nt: TGCAGTGCTCGAACAGGGGTCGAGCAGTACTTC
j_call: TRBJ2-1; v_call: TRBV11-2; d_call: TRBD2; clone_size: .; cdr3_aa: CASSPTRDYSYNEQFF; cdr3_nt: TGTGCCAGCAGCCCAACCCGGGACTACTCCTACAATGAGCAGTTCTTC
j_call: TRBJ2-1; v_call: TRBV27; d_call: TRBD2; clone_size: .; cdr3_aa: CASSRTLTLAGGGNEQFF; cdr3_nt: TGTGCCAGCAGTCGCACACTTACCCTAGCGGGAGGGGGCAATGAGCAGTTCTTC
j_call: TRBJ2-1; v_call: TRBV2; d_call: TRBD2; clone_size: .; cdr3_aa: CASSDSLPNYLTSGLSSYNEQFF; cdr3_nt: TGTGCCAGCAGTGACTCCCTTCCAAACTACCTAACTAGCGGCCTTAGCTCCTACAATGAGCAGTTCTTC
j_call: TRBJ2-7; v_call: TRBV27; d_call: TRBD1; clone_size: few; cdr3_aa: CASSLRQGRDEQYF; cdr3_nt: TGTGCCAGCAGTTTAAGACAGGGAAGGGACGAGCAGTACTTC
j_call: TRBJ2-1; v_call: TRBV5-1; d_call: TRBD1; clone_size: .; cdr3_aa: CASSLNGTGRNEQFF; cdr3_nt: TGCGCCAGCAGCTTGAACGGGACAGGTAGGAATGAGCAGTTCTTC
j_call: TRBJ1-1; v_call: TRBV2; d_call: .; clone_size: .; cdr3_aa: CARRPGGETEAFF; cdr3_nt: TGTGCCAGACGACCGGGGGGTGAAACTGAAGCTTTCTTT
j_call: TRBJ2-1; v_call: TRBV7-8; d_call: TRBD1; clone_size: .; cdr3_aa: CASSLDWRQGTYNEQFF; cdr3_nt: TGTGCCAGCAGCTTAGATTGGCGACAGGGGACATACAATGAGCAGTTCTTC
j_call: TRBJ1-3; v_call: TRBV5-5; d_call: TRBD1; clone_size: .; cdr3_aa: CASSFGRGRSGNTIYF; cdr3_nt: TGTGCCAGCAGCTTCGGCAGGGGGCGATCTGGAAACACCATATATTTT
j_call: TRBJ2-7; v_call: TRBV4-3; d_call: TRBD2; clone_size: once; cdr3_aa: CASSQAGTRLSYEQYF; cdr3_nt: TGCGCCAGCAGCCAAGCCGGGACTAGACTCTCCTACGAGCAGTACTTC
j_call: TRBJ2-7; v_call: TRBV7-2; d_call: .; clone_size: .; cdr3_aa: CASSSEGVALTYEQYF; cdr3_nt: TGTGCCAGCAGCTCCGAGGGGGTAGCGTTAACCTACGAGCAGTACTTC
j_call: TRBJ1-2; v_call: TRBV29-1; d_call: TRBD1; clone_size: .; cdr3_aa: CSVAVNLKSGQNYGYTF; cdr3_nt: TGCAGCGTTGCCGTTAATTTGAAATCGGGACAGAACTATGGCTACACCTTC
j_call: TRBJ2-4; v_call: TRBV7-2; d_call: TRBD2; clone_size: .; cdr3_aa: CASSPSGRAKNIQYF; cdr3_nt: TGTGCCAGCAGCCCTAGCGGGAGGGCCAAAAACATTCAGTACTTC
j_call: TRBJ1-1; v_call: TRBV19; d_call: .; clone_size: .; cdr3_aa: CASSALNQKGGTEAFF; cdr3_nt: TGTGCCAGTAGTGCCCTAAACCAGAAGGGAGGGACTGAAGCTTTCTTT
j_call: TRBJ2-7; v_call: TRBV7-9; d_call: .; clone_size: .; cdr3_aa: CASRGGHSYEQYF; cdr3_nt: TGTGCCAGTAGAGGCGGGCACTCCTACGAGCAGTACTTC
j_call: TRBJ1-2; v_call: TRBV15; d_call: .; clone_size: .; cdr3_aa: CATSSWELGGLGSHGYTF; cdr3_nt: TGTGCCACCAGCAGTTGGGAGTTGGGGGGATTAGGGTCCCATGGCTACACCTTC
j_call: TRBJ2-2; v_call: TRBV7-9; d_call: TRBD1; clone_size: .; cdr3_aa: CASSLGRGQGGNTGELFF; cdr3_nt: TGTGCCAGCAGCTTAGGTCGGGGACAGGGAGGAAACACCGGGGAGCTGTTTTTT
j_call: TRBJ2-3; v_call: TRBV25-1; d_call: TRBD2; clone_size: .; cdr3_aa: CASSEKTSGRDTQYF; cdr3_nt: TGTGCCAGCAGTGAAAAAACTAGCGGGAGGGATACGCAGTATTTT
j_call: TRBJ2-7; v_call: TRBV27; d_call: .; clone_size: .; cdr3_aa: CASSPSAVSYEQYF; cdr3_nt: TGTGCCAGCAGTCCCTCCGCAGTTTCCTACGAGCAGTACTTC
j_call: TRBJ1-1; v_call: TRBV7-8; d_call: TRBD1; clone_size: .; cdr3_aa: CASSSTGVNTEAFF; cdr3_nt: TGTGCCAGCAGCAGCACAGGGGTGAACACTGAAGCTTTCTTT
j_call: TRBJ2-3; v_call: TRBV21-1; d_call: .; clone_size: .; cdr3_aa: CASSKVGELQGASRIASPYTQYF; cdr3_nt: TGTGCCAGCAGCAAAGTCGGGGAGCTACAGGGGGCTTCACGGATCGCTAGCCCGTATACGCAGTATTTT
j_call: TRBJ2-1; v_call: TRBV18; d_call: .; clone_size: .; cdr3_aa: CASSPPPARGYNEQFF; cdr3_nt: TGTGCCAGCTCACCGCCCCCAGCCAGGGGCTACAATGAGCAGTTCTTC
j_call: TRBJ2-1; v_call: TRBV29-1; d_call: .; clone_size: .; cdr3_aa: CSVEEGLGTYNEQFF; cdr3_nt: TGCAGCGTTGAAGAGGGACTCGGAACTTACAATGAGCAGTTCTTC
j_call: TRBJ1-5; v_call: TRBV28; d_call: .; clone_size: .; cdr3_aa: CASSLKGGSWQPQHF; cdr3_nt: TGTGCCAGCAGTTTAAAAGGGGGTTCTTGGCAGCCCCAGCATTTT
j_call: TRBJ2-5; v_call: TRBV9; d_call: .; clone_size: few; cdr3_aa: CASSADNGGRETQYF; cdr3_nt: TGTGCCAGCAGCGCTGACAATGGGGGCCGAGAGACCCAGTACTTC
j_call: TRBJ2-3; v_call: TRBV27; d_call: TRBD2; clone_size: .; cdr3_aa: CASSLSFGGREADTQYF; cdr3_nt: TGTGCCAGCAGTTTGAGTTTCGGCGGGAGGGAGGCAGATACGCAGTATTTT
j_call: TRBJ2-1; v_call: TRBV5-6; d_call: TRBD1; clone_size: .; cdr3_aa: CASSRSGGWVNEQFF; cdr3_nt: TGTGCCAGCAGCCGGTCAGGGGGCTGGGTCAATGAGCAGTTCTTC
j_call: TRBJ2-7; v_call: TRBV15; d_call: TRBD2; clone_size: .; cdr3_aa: CATSRTGLAGVRGSYEQYF; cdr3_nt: TGTGCCACCAGCAGGACGGGACTAGCGGGCGTGCGTGGTTCCTACGAGCAGTACTTC
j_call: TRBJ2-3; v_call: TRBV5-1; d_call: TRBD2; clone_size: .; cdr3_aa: CASSPERAFPGLLDTDTQYF; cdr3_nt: TGCGCCAGCAGCCCGGAGCGAGCTTTTCCGGGACTACTTGACACAGATACGCAGTATTTT
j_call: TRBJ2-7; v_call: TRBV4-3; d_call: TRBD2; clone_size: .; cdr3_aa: CASSPKPSGFSYEQYF; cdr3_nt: TGCGCCAGCAGCCCTAAGCCTAGCGGGTTCTCCTACGAGCAGTACTTC
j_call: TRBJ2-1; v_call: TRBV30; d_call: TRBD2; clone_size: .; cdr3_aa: CAWRRGLADYNEQFF; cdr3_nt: TGTGCCTGGAGGCGCGGACTAGCGGATTACAATGAGCAGTTCTTC
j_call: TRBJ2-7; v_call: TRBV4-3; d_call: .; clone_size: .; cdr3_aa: CASSQEILVGGRIVVF; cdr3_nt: TGCGCCAGCAGCCAAGAAATACTAGTAGGTGGGAGAATTGTAGTATTC
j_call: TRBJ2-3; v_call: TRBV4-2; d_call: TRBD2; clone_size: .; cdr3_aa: CASSQETTSGVSTDTQYF; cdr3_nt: TGTGCCAGCAGCCAAGAGACGACTAGCGGGGTTAGCACAGATACGCAGTATTTT
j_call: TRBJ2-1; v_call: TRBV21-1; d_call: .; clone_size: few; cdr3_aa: CASNSGDNEQFF; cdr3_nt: TGTGCCAGCAATTCAGGGGACAATGAGCAGTTCTTC
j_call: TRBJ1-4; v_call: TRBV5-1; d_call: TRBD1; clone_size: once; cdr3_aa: CASSPRPPPLQGEKLFF; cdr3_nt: TGCGCCAGCAGCCCAAGACCACCCCCCTTACAGGGGGAAAAACTGTTTTTT